The 32 T cell receptor beta chains presented below share a single source sample, sequenced in a study of shared clonotypes between healthy human individuals. Sequencing was performed with immunoSEQ multiplex PCR; in TCRdb, only in-frame clones are kept and a portion is missing. In the table there are 1,500,000 or so clones, about 96% of which are singletons. The specimen sequenced was naive CD4+ T cells sorted from blood. Subset noted: CD45RA+ positively selected. The source of these receptors is a man aged 25 to 40 in good health.

With regard to this clone: This sample includes further DNA sequences coding for the same CDR3. The chain joins TRBV7-9 to TRBJ2-7; 7 bases match TRBD1. V gave up 3 bases and J gave up 1 base; unmatched junction bases: 3. The germline V gene has CDR1 SEHNR and CDR2 FQNEAQ (reference sequence). CDR3 size: 14 residues. The CDR3 DNA reads TGTGCCAGCAGCTTCGGGACAGCTTCCTACGAGCAGTACTTC. Translation gives CASSFGTASYEQYF. The variable domain in full, completed from reference TRBV7-9 and TRBJ2-7, reads DTGVSQNPRHKITKRGQNVTFRCDPISEHNRLYWYRQTLGQGPEFLTYFQNEAQLEKSRLLSDRFSAERPKGSFSTLEIQRTEQGDSAMYLCASSFGTASYEQYFGPGTRLTVT.

The chain links TRBV11-2 to TRBJ2-2; D gene unclear. V dropped 0 bases and J dropped 3 bases, with 11 bases sitting between them. CDR1 SGHAT and CDR2 FQNNGV come from the germline V gene. CDR3 length equals 16 residues. CDR3 amino acids: CASSLEWGFDTGELFF. For the CDR3, the DNA is TGTGCCAGCAGCTTAGAGTGGGGATTCGACACCGGGGAGCTGTTTTTT.

J is TRBJ2-7 and V is TRBV7-3; D unclear. V lost 2 bases and J lost 2, with 10 bases in between. The V gene's germline CDR1 is SGHTA and CDR2 FQGTGA. CDR3 size: 14 residues. CDR3 in amino acids: CASSLVGSAYEQYF. CDR3 sequence (DNA): TGTGCCAGCAGCTTAGTAGGGTCGGCCTACGAGCAGTACTTC.

The J gene is TRBJ2-5, the V gene TRBV11-2; no clear D. Trimming cost V 5 bases and J 1 base, with 8 bases left between them. Germline V CDR1 and CDR2: SGHAT, FQNNGV. This CDR3 comprises 13 residues. CDR3: CASSIRAQETQYF. The CDR3 nucleotides read TGTGCCAGCAGCATAAGGGCCCAAGAGACCCAGTACTTC.

The chain employs TRBV27 and TRBJ2-7, with D perhaps matching TRBD2 (5 bases). The CDR3 spans 16 residues. Trimming cost V 6 bases and J 1 base, with 19 bases left between them. Germline CDR1 MNHEY, CDR2 SMNVEV (reference sequence). CDR3 DNA sequence: TGTGCCAGCAGCTCCTGGGCGGGCGCCGGGTCCTACGAGCAGTACTTC. It encodes CASSSWAGAGSYEQYF.

The gene calls are TRBV7-8 and TRBJ2-7; D unclear. The CDR3 runs to 12 residues. Germline CDR1 SGHVS, CDR2 FQNEAQ. The V end lost 1 base, the J end lost 4 bases, and 5 bases lay between the germline ends. CDR3 DNA sequence: TGTGCCAGCAGCTTAGTTGTATACGAGCAGTACTTC. Protein: CASSLVVYEQYF.

The chain is built from TRBV7-9 and TRBJ1-1; D is undetermined. The CDR3 is 13 residues long. Looked up from germline, CDR1 is SEHNR and CDR2 is FQNEAQ (reference sequence). V dropped 5 bases and J dropped 1 base, with 8 bases sitting between them. The CDR3, as DNA: TGTGCCAGCAGCAAGAAGGGGAACACTGAAGCTTTCTTT. It encodes CASSKKGNTEAFF.

Concerning this clone itself: One end of the junction fails to match germline, which may point to a read error. This chain connects TRBV7-7 to TRBJ2-3; 8 bases match TRBD1. The CDR3 spans 15 residues. Germline lookup yields CDR1 SSHAT and CDR2 FNYEAQ (reference sequence). In nucleotides, the CDR3 is TGTGCTAGCAGCAGGGGGCAGCTTAGCACAGATACGCAGTATTTT. Translation: CASSRGQLSTDTQYF.

Points on this clone: The same CDR3 is also encoded by other DNA sequences in this sample. The V gene is TRBV18, the J gene TRBJ2-3; D not resolved. The V and J ends lost 6 bases and 2 bases respectively, with 15 bases between them. Per the germline V gene, CDR1 is KGHSH and CDR2 is LQKENI. This CDR3 has 15 amino acids. The CDR3 sequence: CASSHAPSLTDTQYF. DNA for the CDR3: TGTGCCAGCTCTCATGCGCCCTCCCTCACAGATACGCAGTATTTT.

In this sample, this clone turned up a few times. The V gene is TRBV6-5, the J gene TRBJ1-1, with D perhaps TRBD1 (5 bases). CDR3 length: 12 amino acids. Germline loops: CDR1 MNHEY, CDR2 SVGAGI. V was shortened by 0 bases and J by 7 bases, with 6 bases between the two germline ends. The CDR3 DNA is TGTGCCAGCAGTTACTCGAGGGGTGAAGCTTTCTTT. It encodes CASSYSRGEAFF.

CDR3 residues: CASSLGRGYEQYF. CDR3 in DNA: TGTGCCAGCAGCTTAGGTCGGGGCTACGAGCAGTACTTC. The chain recombines TRBV7-9 with TRBJ2-7; the D gene is possibly TRBD2 (5 bases). This CDR3 is 13 amino acids long. Germline V gene lookup returns CDR1 SEHNR and CDR2 FQNEAQ (reference sequence). V was clipped by 1 base and J by 3 bases, with 7 bases between them.

Note on this clone: Other DNA sequences in this specimen translate into the identical CDR3. V is TRBV18 and J is TRBJ2-7; no definite D call. The V and J ends lost 2 bases and 5 bases respectively, with 4 bases between them. This CDR3 has 11 residues. The germline V gene encodes CDR1 KGHSH and CDR2 LQKENI. The CDR3: CASSPKDEQYF. The CDR3 nucleotides read TGTGCCAGCTCACCAAAGGACGAGCAGTACTTC.

This clone was seen just once. The V gene is TRBV11-2, the J gene TRBJ2-7, with TRBD2 matching over 16 bases. V shed 5 bases and J 0 bases; nucleotides not matched to a gene: 7. Germline V gene data show CDR1 as SGHAT and CDR2 as FQNNGV. CDR3 size: 18 residues. CDR3 residues: CASSRGLAGGRSSYEQYF. The CDR3 bases are TGTGCCAGCAGCAGGGGACTAGCGGGAGGGCGAAGCTCCTACGAGCAGTACTTC.

Comment on this clone: Other DNA sequences within the sample encode an identical CDR3. This chain links TRBV19 with TRBJ2-7; 8 nucleotides align to TRBD1. Trimming at V came to 5 bases and at J to 0 bases, leaving 3 bases not matched to a gene. This CDR3 is 14 amino acids long. In germline, CDR1 is LNHDA, CDR2 SQIVND (reference sequence). Written as DNA, the CDR3 is TGTGCCAGTAGTGCAACAGGGGGCTCCTACGAGCAGTACTTC. This translates into CASSATGGSYEQYF.

This sequence joins TRBV30 and TRBJ1-3; D remains unclear. The CDR3 is 12 amino acids. V lost 4 bases and J 9 bases, leaving 13 bases between the germline ends. CDR1 is GTSNPN, CDR2 SVGIG, per germline (reference sequence). The CDR3 bases are TGTGCCTGGACGACTGGATCCAGCACCATATATTTT. Translated: CAWTTGSSTIYF.

The V call is TRBV11-2, the J call TRBJ2-3, with D perhaps TRBD1 (6 bases). CDR1 and CDR2 from the germline V gene are SGHAT and FQNNGV. This CDR3 region has 16 residues. Trimming removed 3 bases from V and 3 bases from J, with 16 bases in between. CDR3 protein: CASSLRGSQGTDTQYF. CDR3 bases: TGTGCCAGCAGCTTGCGAGGATCACAGGGAACAGATACGCAGTATTTT.

This clone has a single count. The V and J genes are TRBV5-1 and TRBJ2-4; unclear D gene. CDR3 length equals 17 residues. Germline V gene data show CDR1 as SGHRS and CDR2 as YFSETQ. V lost 0 bases to trimming and J lost 0 bases, with 13 bases between them. Here the CDR3 reads CASSLGPSILAKNIQYF. CDR3 coding DNA: TGCGCCAGCAGCTTGGGGCCCTCGATACTAGCCAAAAACATTCAGTACTTC.

The V call is TRBV7-2, the J call TRBJ2-3, with D possibly being TRBD2 (5 bases). V was clipped by 3 bases and J by 8 bases, with 15 bases between them. This CDR3 contains 14 residues. Germline CDR1 is SGHTA and CDR2 is FQGNSA. The CDR3 protein is CASSFTDSVPTQYF. The CDR3 nucleotides are TGTGCCAGCAGCTTCACGGACTCGGTCCCTACGCAGTATTTT.

This chain links TRBV2 with TRBJ1-4; no clear D gene. CDR1 is SNHLY, CDR2 FYNNEI, per germline. The CDR3 is made up of 14 amino acids. Trimming took 6 bases from V and 8 from J, leaving 16 bases between them. CDR3: CASRVYGVSEKLFF. For the CDR3, the DNA is TGTGCCAGCAGGGTTTATGGGGTGAGCGAAAAACTGTTTTTT.

The chain has TRBV25-1 and TRBJ2-7; TRBD1 aligns across 10 bases. Germline CDR1 MGHDK, CDR2 SYGVNS. V was clipped by 4 bases and J by 4 bases; unmatched bases: 13. The CDR3 runs to 17 residues. The CDR3 sequence: CASSASRPGQGRYEQYF. The DNA of the CDR3 is TGTGCCAGCAGTGCTTCCCGGCCGGGACAGGGGAGATACGAGCAGTACTTC.

In DNA form, the CDR3 reads TGCAGCGTTGCCCGGGAGGGGAATCCCTATGAGCAGTTCTTC. As protein: CSVAREGNPYEQFF. The chain has TRBV29-1 and TRBJ2-1; 8 bases align to TRBD2. Germline V gene sequence: CDR1 SQVTM, CDR2 ANQGSEA. This CDR3 comprises 14 residues. V shed 4 bases and J 8 bases; nucleotides not matched to a gene: 10.

CDR3 sequence: CASSWGDLDRNNQPQHF. In nucleotides, the CDR3 is TGCGCCAGCAGCTGGGGGGACCTGGACAGAAACAATCAGCCCCAGCATTTT. The chain carries TRBV5-1 and TRBJ1-5, with D perhaps matching TRBD1 (6 bases). The CDR3 runs to 17 residues. Trimming left V 3 bases short and J 3 bases short, with 19 bases between. In germline, CDR1 is SGHRS, CDR2 YFSETQ.

Worth noting for this clone: The same CDR3 is also encoded by other DNA sequences in this sample. This sequence joins TRBV2 and TRBJ2-5; D is undetermined. The CDR3 is 12 amino acids. The V and J ends lost 2 bases and 5 bases respectively, with 6 bases between them. The germline V gene encodes CDR1 SNHLY and CDR2 FYNNEI. CDR3 region: CASSEIEETQYF. The CDR3 bases are TGTGCCAGCAGTGAAATAGAGGAGACCCAGTACTTC. The complete variable domain, with remaining parts taken from reference TRBV2 and TRBJ2-5, reads EPEVTQTPSHQVTQMGQEVILRCVPISNHLYFYWYRQILGQKVEFLVSFYNNEISEKSEIFDDQFSVERPDGSNFTLKIRSTKLEDSAMYFCASSEIEETQYFGPGTRLLVL.

The CDR3 bases are TGCGCCAGCAGCCCGGGACTAGCGGGGAACTACAATGAGCAGTTCTTC. Its translation: CASSPGLAGNYNEQFF. J is TRBJ2-1 and V is TRBV5-1, with TRBD2 matching over 13 bases. CDR1 and CDR2 (germline): SGHRS, YFSETQ. The V segment lost 4 bases and the J segment 3 bases; nucleotides outside the gene matches: 4. The CDR3 loop spans 16 amino acids.

The V gene is TRBV7-2, the J gene TRBJ2-1; 9 nucleotides line up with TRBD2. V lost 6 bases and J lost 7; bases outside the gene matches: 10. The CDR3 runs to 15 residues. The V gene's germline CDR1 is SGHTA and CDR2 FQGNSA. The DNA for the CDR3 is TGTGCCAGCAGTCCTATAGCGGGAGCGTGGAATGAGCAGTTCTTC. This translates into CASSPIAGAWNEQFF.

This rearrangement joins TRBV11-1 to TRBJ1-1; D unclear. The CDR3 has 15 amino acids. The germline V and J ends were trimmed by 1 base and 1 base, with 10 bases remaining between them. Germline V gene sequence: CDR1 SGHAT, CDR2 FQDESV (reference sequence). This CDR3 is CASSLGGLPNTEAFF. In DNA form, the CDR3 reads TGTGCCAGCAGCTTAGGTGGGCTGCCGAACACTGAAGCTTTCTTT. Variable domain in full (rest from reference TRBV11-1 and TRBJ1-1): EAEVAQSPRYKITEKSQAVAFWCDPISGHATLYWYRQILGQGPELLVQFQDESVVDDSQLPKDRFSAERLKGVDSTLKIQPAELGDSAMYLCASSLGGLPNTEAFFGQGTRLTVV.

DNA of the CDR3: TGTGCCAGCAGTGTCGAGTTGGTGGATACGCAGTATTTT. Translated, it gives CASSVELVDTQYF. The chain employs TRBV2 and TRBJ2-3; no clear D. The germline gives CDR1 SNHLY, CDR2 FYNNEI. V dropped 4 bases and J dropped 6 bases, with 11 bases sitting between them. The CDR3 runs 13 residues.

The chain couples TRBV7-9 to TRBJ2-1; no clear D gene. The CDR3 is made up of 12 amino acids. In germline, CDR1 is SEHNR, CDR2 FQNEAQ (reference sequence). Trimming took 4 bases from V and 3 from J, leaving 4 bases between them. CDR3 amino acids: CASSYGYNEQFF. The CDR3 DNA follows: TGTGCCAGCAGCTACGGCTACAATGAGCAGTTCTTC.

The chain is built from TRBV11-3 and TRBJ2-1, with 9 bases aligning to TRBD2. Germline V gene lookup returns CDR1 SGHNT and CDR2 YENEEA. The V and J ends lost 1 base and 4 bases, in that order; junction bases with no gene match: 8. The CDR3 extends over 17 amino acids. The CDR3 nucleotides are TGTGCCAGCAGCTTAGGGGCAGCGGGAGGAGTTTACAATGAGCAGTTCTTC. Its protein product is CASSLGAAGGVYNEQFF.

The chain uses TRBV2 and TRBJ2-4; no clear D. CDR1 and CDR2 from the germline V gene are SNHLY and FYNNEI. The CDR3 sequence is 17 residues long. V was trimmed by 1 base and J by 7 bases, leaving 20 bases between them. DNA of the CDR3: TGTGCCAGCAGTGAAGTCCGGATTGGGGTTAAAATTAACATTCAGTACTTC. It codes for CASSEVRIGVKINIQYF.

The J gene is TRBJ2-3, the V gene TRBV5-1; no firm D call. This CDR3 spans 13 amino acids. Germline V gene lookup returns CDR1 SGHRS and CDR2 YFSETQ. Trimming stripped 3 bases from V and 4 bases from J, with 9 bases between. For the CDR3, the DNA is TGCGCCAGCAGCTCGAACCTCGCAGATACGCAGTATTTT. This codes for CASSSNLADTQYF.

J is TRBJ2-3 and V is TRBV27; 8 nucleotides line up with TRBD2. The junction had 5 bases not matched to a gene; V was cut back by 2 bases and J by 4 bases. The CDR3 consists of 15 residues. Germline lookup yields CDR1 MNHEY and CDR2 SMNVEV (reference sequence). CDR3 loop: CASSLAQTSADTQYF. In nucleotides, the CDR3 is TGTGCCAGCAGTTTAGCTCAGACTAGCGCAGATACGCAGTATTTT.